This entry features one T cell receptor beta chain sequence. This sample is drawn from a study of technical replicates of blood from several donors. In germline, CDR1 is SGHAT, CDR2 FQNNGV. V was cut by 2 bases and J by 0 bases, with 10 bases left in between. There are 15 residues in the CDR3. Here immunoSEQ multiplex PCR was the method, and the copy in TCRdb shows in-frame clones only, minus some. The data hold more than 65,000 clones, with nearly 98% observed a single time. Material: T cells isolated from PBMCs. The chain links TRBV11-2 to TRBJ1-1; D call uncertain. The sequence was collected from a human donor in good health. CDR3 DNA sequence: TGTGCCAGCAGCTTAACGGGGAGAATGAACACTGAAGCTTTCTTT. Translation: CASSLTGRMNTEAFF.